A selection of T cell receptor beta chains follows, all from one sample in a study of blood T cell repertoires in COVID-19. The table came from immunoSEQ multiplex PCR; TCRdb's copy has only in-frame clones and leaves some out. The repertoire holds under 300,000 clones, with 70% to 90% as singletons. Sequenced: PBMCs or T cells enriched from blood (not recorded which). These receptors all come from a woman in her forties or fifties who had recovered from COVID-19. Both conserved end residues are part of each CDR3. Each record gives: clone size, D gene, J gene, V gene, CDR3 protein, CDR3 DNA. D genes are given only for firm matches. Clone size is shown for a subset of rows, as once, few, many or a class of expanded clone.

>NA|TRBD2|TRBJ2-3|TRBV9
CASSRTTSGGHTDTQYF
TGTGCCAGCAGCCGTACGACTAGCGGAGGGCACACAGATACGCAGTATTTT
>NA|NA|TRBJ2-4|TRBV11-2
CASSPTQGAKNIQYF
TGTGCCAGCAGCCCAACCCAGGGGGCCAAAAACATTCAGTACTTC
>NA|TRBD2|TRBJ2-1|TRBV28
CASRHLSGSSEQFF
TGTGCCAGCAGGCATCTAAGCGGGAGTAGTGAGCAGTTCTTC
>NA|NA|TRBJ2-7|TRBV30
CAWSAQGVFSYEQYF
TGTGCCTGGAGTGCCCAGGGTGTCTTCAGTTACGAGCAGTACTTC
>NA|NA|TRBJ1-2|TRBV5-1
CASRLLQGHYGYTF
TGCGCCAGCAGGCTCTTGCAGGGGCACTATGGCTACACCTTC
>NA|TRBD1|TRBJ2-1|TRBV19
CASSIGPDRDNEQFF
TGTGCCAGTAGTATAGGACCGGACAGGGACAATGAGCAGTTCTTC
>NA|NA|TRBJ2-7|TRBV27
CASSLSLGQTQYEQYF
TGTGCCAGCAGTTTATCCCTCGGACAGACCCAATACGAGCAGTACTTC
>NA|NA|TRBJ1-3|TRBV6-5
CASRRQAFSGNTIYF
TGTGCCAGCAGGAGACAGGCATTCTCTGGAAACACCATATATTTT
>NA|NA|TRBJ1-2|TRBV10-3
CAISEQRYGYTF
TGTGCCATCAGTGAACAGAGATATGGCTACACCTTC
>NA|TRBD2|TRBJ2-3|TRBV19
CASSPLGTSGRTDTQYF
TGTGCCAGTAGTCCGCTAGGGACTAGCGGGAGAACAGATACGCAGTATTTT
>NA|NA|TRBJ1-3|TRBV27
CASGPQSGNTIYF
TGTGCCAGCGGTCCCCAGTCTGGAAACACCATATATTTT
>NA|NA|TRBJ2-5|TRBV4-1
CASSQIRGTQETQYF
TGCGCCAGCAGCCAAATAAGGGGAACCCAAGAGACCCAGTACTTC
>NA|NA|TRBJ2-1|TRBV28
CASSLHLTPPYNEQFF
TGTGCCAGCAGTTTGCACCTAACCCCCCCTTACAATGAGCAGTTCTTC
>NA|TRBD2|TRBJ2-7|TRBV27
CASSLGTSRYEQYF
TGTGCCAGCAGTTTGGGGACTAGCCGGTACGAGCAGTACTTC
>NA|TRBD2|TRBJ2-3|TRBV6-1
CASSEVTTSVTTQYF
TGTGCCAGCAGTGAAGTCACGACTAGCGTAACTACGCAGTATTTT
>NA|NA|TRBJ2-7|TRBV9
CASSVALSYEQYF
TGTGCCAGCAGCGTAGCCCTCTCCTACGAGCAGTACTTC
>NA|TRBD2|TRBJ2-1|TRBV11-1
CASGIVSSGRGEQFF
TGTGCCAGCGGGATTGTGAGTAGCGGGAGGGGTGAGCAGTTCTTC
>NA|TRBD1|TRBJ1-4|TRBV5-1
CASSYRDRGSFEKLFF
TGCGCCAGCAGCTACCGGGACAGGGGGAGTTTTGAAAAACTGTTTTTT
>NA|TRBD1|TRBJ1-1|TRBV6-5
CASRGGLAAEAFF
TGTGCCAGCAGAGGGGGCTTGGCCGCTGAAGCTTTCTTT
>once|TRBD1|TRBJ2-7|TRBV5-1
CASSFGGTGSYEQYF
TGCGCCAGCAGCTTTGGCGGGACAGGCTCCTACGAGCAGTACTTC
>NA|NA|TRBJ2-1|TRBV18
CASSPSSYNEQFF
TGTGCCAGCTCCCCGAGCTCCTACAATGAGCAGTTCTTC
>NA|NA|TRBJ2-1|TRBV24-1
CATSGGWGESKDEQFF
TGTGCCACCAGTGGTGGATGGGGGGAGTCCAAGGATGAGCAGTTCTTC
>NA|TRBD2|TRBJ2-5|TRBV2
CASNGLAGGAAETQYF
TGTGCCAGCAATGGACTAGCGGGAGGAGCGGCGGAGACCCAGTACTTC
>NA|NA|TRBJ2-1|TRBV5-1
CASSLQGPEQFF
TGCGCCAGCAGCCTGCAGGGTCCCGAGCAGTTCTTC
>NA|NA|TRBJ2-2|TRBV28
CASSSRDTNTGELFF
TGTGCCAGCAGTTCGAGAGACACGAACACCGGGGAGCTGTTTTTT
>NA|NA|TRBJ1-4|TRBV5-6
CASSLYRQATNEKLFF
TGTGCCAGCAGCTTATATAGACAGGCAACTAATGAAAAACTGTTTTTT
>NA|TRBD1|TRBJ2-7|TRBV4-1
CASSQDGTALEQYF
TGCGCCAGCAGCCAAGATGGGACAGCGCTCGAGCAGTACTTC
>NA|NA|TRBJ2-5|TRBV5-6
CASSDRDSPTKETQYF
TGTGCCAGCAGCGACCGGGACTCACCAACAAAGGAGACCCAGTACTTC
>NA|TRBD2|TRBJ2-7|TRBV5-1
CASSYGDLAGTYEQYF
TGCGCCAGCAGCTATGGCGACCTAGCGGGGACCTACGAGCAGTACTTC
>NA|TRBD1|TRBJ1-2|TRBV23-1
CASSQSDRGPYYGYTF
TGCGCCAGCAGTCAATCGGACAGGGGGCCGTACTATGGCTACACCTTC
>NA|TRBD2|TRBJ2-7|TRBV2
CASSRLAGVYEQYF
TGTGCCAGCAGCCGACTAGCGGGAGTCTACGAGCAGTACTTC
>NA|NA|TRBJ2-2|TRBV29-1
CSVETGTGELFF
TGCAGCGTTGAAACTGGCACCGGGGAGCTGTTTTTT
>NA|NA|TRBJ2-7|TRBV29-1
CSARTGISYEQYF
TGCAGCGCCCGGACTGGCATCTCTTACGAGCAGTACTTC
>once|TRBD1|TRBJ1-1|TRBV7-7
CASSLALQGGTEAFF
TGTGCTAGCAGCTTAGCGTTACAGGGGGGGACTGAAGCTTTCTTT
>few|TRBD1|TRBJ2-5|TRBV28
CASSWGQGWETQYF
TGTGCCAGCAGTTGGGGACAGGGCTGGGAGACCCAGTACTTC
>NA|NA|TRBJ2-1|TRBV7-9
CAIATTSSYNEQFF
TGTGCCATCGCGACTACGAGCTCCTACAATGAGCAGTTCTTC
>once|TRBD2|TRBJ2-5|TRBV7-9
CASRPQIAGGRAQETQYF
TGTGCCAGCAGGCCCCAAATAGCGGGAGGGAGGGCTCAAGAGACCCAGTACTTC
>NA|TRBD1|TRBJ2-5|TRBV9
CASSVEGGSETQYF
TGTGCCAGCAGCGTAGAAGGGGGCTCGGAGACCCAGTACTTC
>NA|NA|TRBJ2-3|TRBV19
CASGGGGGFTDTQYF
TGTGCCAGTGGAGGGGGAGGGGGTTTCACAGATACGCAGTATTTT
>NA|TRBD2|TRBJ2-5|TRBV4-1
CASSQGLAGGVLETQYF
TGCGCCAGCAGTCAGGGACTAGCGGGAGGTGTCCTGGAGACCCAGTACTTC
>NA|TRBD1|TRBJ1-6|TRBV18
CASSPSTGSSYNSPLHF
TGTGCCAGCTCACCTTCGACAGGGAGCTCCTATAATTCACCCCTCCACTTT
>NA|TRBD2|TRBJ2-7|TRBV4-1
CASSLGLAEEYRYEQYF
TGCGCCAGCAGCCTCGGACTAGCGGAAGAGTACCGCTACGAGCAGTACTTC